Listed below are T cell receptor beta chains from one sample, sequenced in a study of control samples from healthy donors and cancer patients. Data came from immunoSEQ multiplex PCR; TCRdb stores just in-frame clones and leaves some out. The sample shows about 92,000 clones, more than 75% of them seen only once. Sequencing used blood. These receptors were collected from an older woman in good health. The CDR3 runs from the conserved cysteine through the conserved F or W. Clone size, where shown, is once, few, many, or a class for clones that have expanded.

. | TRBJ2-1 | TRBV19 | CASSIWSPAAYNEQFF
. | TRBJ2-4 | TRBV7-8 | CASSLGSGGVIKNIQYF
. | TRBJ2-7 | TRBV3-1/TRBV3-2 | CASSPFPRSYEQYF
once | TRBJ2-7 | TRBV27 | CASSRLGFPLSYEQYF
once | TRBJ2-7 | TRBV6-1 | CASSGPSGFSYEQYF
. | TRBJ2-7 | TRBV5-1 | CASSSVPPDRDEQYF
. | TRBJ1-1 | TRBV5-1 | CASSLEGEGNTEAFF
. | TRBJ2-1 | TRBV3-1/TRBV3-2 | CASSSSGGAFYEQFF
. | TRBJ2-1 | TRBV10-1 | CASSGLAGGPYAYNEQFF
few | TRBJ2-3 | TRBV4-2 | CASSQDASGGSDTQYF
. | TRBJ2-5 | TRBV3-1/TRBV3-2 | CASSQRLAGGKGETQYF
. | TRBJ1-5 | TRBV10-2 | CASSEARQGSNQPQHF
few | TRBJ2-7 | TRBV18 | CASSPQSPSYEQYF
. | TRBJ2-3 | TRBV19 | CASSQIIGSADTQYF
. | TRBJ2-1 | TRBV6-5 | CASSSSGAFYNEQFF
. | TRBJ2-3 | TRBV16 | CASSQRVQDTQYF
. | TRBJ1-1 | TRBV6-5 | CASRRGQGNAFF
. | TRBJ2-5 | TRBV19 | CASSIRTSGEGRAQYF
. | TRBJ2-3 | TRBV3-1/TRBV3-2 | CASSQGTDTQYF
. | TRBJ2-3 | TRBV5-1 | CASSSNAGTDTQYF
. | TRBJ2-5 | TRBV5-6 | CASGQGSTIWKTQYF
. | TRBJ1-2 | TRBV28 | CASSPPGANNYGYTF
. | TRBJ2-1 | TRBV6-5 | CASSSTGGSYNEQFF
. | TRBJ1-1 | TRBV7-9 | CASSLIGLRNTEAFF
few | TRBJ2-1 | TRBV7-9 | CASSLSSGGYNEQFF
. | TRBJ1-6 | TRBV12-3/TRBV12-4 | CASSLRGSPLHF
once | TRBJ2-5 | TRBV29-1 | CSVVAQGGTQYF
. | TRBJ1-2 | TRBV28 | CASSLGVDIGNYGYTF
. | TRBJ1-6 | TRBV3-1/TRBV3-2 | CASSARDTSFSPLHF
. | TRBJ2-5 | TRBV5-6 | CASSLGRQETQYF
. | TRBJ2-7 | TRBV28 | CASRGTGLSYEQYF
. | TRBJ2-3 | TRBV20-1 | CSQKKGNTQYF
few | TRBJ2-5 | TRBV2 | CARLGKQVGETQYF
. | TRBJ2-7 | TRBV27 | CASSLGLAGGELCF
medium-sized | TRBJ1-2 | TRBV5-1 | CASSLSSKDGYTF
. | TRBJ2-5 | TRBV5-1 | CASSLDGGRQETQYF
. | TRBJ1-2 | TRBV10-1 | CASSMSGNYGYTF
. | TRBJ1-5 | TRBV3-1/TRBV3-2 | CASSQGAGVTQPQHF
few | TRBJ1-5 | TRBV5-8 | CASSALGFGNQPQHF
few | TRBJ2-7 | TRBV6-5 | CASRRLAGSSYEQYF
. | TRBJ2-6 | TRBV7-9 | CASSLTGSSGANVLTF
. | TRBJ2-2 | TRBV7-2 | CASSLAQALYGTGELFF